What follows are 7 T cell receptor beta chains derived from one specimen sequenced in a study of cytomegalovirus exposure and HLA in healthy donors. It was with 60 Vbeta and 13 Jbeta primers that the PCR ran. Clones were sequenced by immunoSEQ multiplex PCR, and TCRdb holds only the in-frame ones, with some missing. The top ten clones hold approximately 0.9% of a sample with more than 100,000 clones, roughly three quarters of them seen once. Material: PBMCs. These receptor sequences come from a woman aged 55-75 years in good health and CMV-seronegative.

This chain links TRBV19 with TRBJ1-2, with a possible D match to TRBD1 (6 bases). The V gene lost 4 bases and the J gene lost 4 bases, with 13 bases spanning the gap. This CDR3 spans 14 amino acids. From germline, CDR1 is LNHDA and CDR2 SQIVND (reference sequence). CDR3 in DNA: TGTGCCAGTAGTACTCAGGGGAGACCCTATGGCTACACCTTC. It encodes CASSTQGRPYGYTF.

The genes are TRBV5-6 and TRBJ2-5; TRBD2 aligns across 9 bases. V trimming: 0 bases; J trimming: 5 bases; junction bases outside the gene matches: 8. The CDR3 spans 16 residues. Germline V gives CDR1 SGHDT, CDR2 YYEEEE. CDR3 sequence: CASSLGAGGRRETQYF. For the CDR3, the DNA is TGTGCCAGCAGCTTGGGGGCGGGAGGGCGCCGGGAGACCCAGTACTTC. Variable domain in full (rest from reference TRBV5-6 and TRBJ2-5): DAGVTQSPTHLIKTRGQQVTLRCSPKSGHDTVSWYQQALGQGPQFIFQYYEEEERQRGNFPDRFSGHQFPNYSSELNVNALLLGDSALYLCASSLGAGGRRETQYFGPGTRLLVL.

Only a few counts were recorded for this clone. This chain joins TRBV5-1 and TRBJ2-3, with TRBD2 matching 10 bases. The CDR3 extends over 17 amino acids. The trim removed 4 bases at V and 5 bases at J, leaving 13 bases unmatched. Looked up from germline, CDR1 is SGHRS and CDR2 is YFSETQ. CDR3 amino acids: CASSPVAGGGGRDTQYF. DNA for the CDR3: TGCGCCAGCAGCCCCGTAGCGGGAGGTGGTGGAAGAGATACGCAGTATTTT.

The chain recombines TRBV5-4 with TRBJ2-1, with 12 bases lining up with TRBD2. There are 15 residues in the CDR3. V trimming: 6 bases; J trimming: 9 bases; junction bases outside the gene matches: 10. The germline V gene encodes CDR1 SGHNT and CDR2 YYREEE (reference sequence). CDR3 in amino acids: CASTGTTSGSREQFF. CDR3 in DNA: TGTGCCAGCACCGGGACGACTAGCGGGAGTCGTGAGCAGTTCTTC.

The chain has TRBV30 and TRBJ2-7; possible D gene TRBD1, 5 bases. Germline CDR1 and CDR2: GTSNPN and SVGIG (reference sequence). Trimming removed 4 bases from V and 2 bases from J, with 18 bases in between. This CDR3 is 15 amino acids long. The CDR3 DNA reads as TGTGCCTGGAAAGGTAAAGCAGGGATAGCCTACGAGCAGTACTTC. Its translation is CAWKGKAGIAYEQYF.

This sequence joins TRBV7-6 and TRBJ2-2, with a weak D call TRBD2 (6 bases). The CDR3 loop spans 15 amino acids. Germline V gene data show CDR1 as SGHVS and CDR2 as FNYEAQ. Between the trimmed V and J ends, which lost 4 bases and 5 bases, there was a span of 14 bases. The CDR3 sequence: CASSSQGGGTGELFF. The CDR3 DNA reads as TGTGCCAGCAGCTCCCAGGGTGGAGGGACCGGGGAGCTGTTTTTT.

The chain uses TRBV7-9 and TRBJ1-2; the D is unclear. V lost 5 bases and J 3 bases, leaving 16 bases between the germline ends. Germline-derived CDR1 and CDR2 are SEHNR and FQNEAQ (reference sequence). The CDR3 totals 15 residues. CDR3 protein: CASSPDQDGHYGYTF. CDR3 sequence (DNA): TGTGCCAGCAGCCCCGACCAGGATGGGCACTATGGCTACACCTTC. The complete variable domain, with remaining parts taken from reference TRBV7-9 and TRBJ1-2, reads DTGVSQNPRHKITKRGQNVTFRCDPISEHNRLYWYRQTLGQGPEFLTYFQNEAQLEKSRLLSDRFSAERPKGSFSTLEIQRTEQGDSAMYLCASSPDQDGHYGYTFGSGTRLTVV.